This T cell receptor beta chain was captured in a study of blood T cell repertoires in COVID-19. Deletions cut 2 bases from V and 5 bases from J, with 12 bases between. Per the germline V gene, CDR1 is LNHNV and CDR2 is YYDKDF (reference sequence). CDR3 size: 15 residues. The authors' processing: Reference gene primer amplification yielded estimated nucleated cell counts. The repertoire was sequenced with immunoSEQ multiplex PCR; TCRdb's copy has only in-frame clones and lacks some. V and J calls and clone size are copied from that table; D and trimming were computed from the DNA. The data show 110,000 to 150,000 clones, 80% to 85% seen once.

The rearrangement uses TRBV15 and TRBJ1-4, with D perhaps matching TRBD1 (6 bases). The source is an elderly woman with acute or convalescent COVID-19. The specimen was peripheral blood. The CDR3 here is CATSRSGTLNEKLFF. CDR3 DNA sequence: TGTGCCACCAGCAGATCTGGGACACTGAATGAAAAACTGTTTTTT.